This entry concerns a single T cell receptor beta chain. Using immunoSEQ multiplex PCR, the repertoire was profiled, and TCRdb retains in-frame clones only, with some absent. The repertoire consists of about 150,000 clones, with nearly 90% occurring once and the leading ten covering about 10%. This specimen comes from a study of cytomegalovirus exposure and HLA in healthy donors. Germline CDR1 SGHAT, CDR2 FQNNGV. This CDR3 has 17 residues. The junction had 11 bases not matched to a gene; V was cut back by 4 bases and J by 2 bases. The sequence derives from a woman aged 18-29 years in good health and CMV-seropositive. The chain couples TRBV11-2 to TRBJ1-1, with TRBD1 matching 9 bases. The sample comprised PBMCs. This CDR3 is CASSSDRGPFSNTEAFF. CDR3 bases: TGTGCCAGCAGCTCGGACAGGGGCCCTTTCTCAAACACTGAAGCTTTCTTT.